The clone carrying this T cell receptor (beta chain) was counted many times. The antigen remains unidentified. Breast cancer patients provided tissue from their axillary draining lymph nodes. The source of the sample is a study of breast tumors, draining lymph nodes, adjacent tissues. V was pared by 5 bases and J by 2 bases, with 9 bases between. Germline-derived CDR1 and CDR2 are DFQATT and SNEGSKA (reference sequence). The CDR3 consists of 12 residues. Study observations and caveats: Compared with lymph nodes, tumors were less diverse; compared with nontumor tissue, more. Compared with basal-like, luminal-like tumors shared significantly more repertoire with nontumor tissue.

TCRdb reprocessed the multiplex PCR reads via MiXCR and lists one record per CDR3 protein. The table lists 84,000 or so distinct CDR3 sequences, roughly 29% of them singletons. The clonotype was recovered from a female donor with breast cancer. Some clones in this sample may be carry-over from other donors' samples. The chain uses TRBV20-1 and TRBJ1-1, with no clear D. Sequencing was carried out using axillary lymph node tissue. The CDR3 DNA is TGCAGTGCTCGAAGCCCTAACACTGAAGCTTTCTTT. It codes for CSARSPNTEAFF.